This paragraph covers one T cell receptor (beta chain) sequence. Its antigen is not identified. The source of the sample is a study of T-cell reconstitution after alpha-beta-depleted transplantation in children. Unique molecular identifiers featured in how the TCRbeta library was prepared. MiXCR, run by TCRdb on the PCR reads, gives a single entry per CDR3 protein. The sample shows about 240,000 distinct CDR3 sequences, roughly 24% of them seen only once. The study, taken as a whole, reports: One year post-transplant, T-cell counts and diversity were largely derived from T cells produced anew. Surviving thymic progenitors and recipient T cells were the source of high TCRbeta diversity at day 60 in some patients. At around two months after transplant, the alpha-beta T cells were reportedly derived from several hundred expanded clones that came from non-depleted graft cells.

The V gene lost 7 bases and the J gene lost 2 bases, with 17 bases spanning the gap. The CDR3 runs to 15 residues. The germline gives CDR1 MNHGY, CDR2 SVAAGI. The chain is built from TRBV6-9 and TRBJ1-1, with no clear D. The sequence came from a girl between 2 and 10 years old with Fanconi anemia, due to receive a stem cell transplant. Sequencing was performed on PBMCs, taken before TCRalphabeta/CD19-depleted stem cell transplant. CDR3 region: CASMRSTDSNTEAFF. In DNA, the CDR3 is TGTGCCAGCATGAGGAGCACAGATAGTAACACTGAAGCTTTCTTT.